This T cell receptor (beta chain) stems from a study of Ad26.COV2.S vaccination and SARS-CoV-2 variants. General observations from the study: People who got the vaccine had more spike-specific TCR breadth than people who got placebo.

A note on this clone: Its antigen remains unidentified.

As to treatment: roughly 20 received Ad26.COV2.S at low or high dose, single or two shots; roughly five received placebo; per-sample allocation not given. Day 63 after the first injection of vaccine or placebo was the sampling time. The individual, an adult aged 18-55 years, was a donor in Boston. Trimming left V 6 bases short and J 9 bases short, with 15 bases between. The CDR3 runs to 13 residues. CDR1 and CDR2 (germline): SNHLY, FYNNEI. Profiled with immunoSEQ multiplex PCR; TCRdb holds only in-frame clones, not every one. The sample has 200,000 to 300,000 clones; around 89% are singletons. This TCR came from a person aged 18-65 years who received the Ad26.COV2.S COVID-19 vaccine or a placebo. V and J are TRBV2 and TRBJ1-5, with D possibly TRBD1 on 5 matching bases. Sequenced here: peripheral blood, sampled in a trial of Ad26.COV2.S vaccine versus placebo. The CDR3 DNA is TGTGCCAGCAGGGGACGAGGGGAAGGGCCCCAGCATTTT. This sequence encodes CASRGRGEGPQHF.